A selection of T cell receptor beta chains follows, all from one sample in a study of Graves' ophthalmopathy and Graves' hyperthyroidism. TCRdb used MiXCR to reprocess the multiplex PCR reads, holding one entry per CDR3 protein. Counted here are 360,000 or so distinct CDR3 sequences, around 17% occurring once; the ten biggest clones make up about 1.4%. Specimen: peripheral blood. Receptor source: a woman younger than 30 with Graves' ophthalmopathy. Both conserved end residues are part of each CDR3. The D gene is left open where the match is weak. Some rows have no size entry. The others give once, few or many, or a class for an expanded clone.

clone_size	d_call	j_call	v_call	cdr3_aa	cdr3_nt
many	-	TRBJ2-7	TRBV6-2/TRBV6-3	CASSSPGRGASYEQYF	TGTGCCAGCAGTTCCCCGGGGCGGGGCGCCTCCTACGAGCAGTACTTC
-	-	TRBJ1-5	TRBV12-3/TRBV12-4	CASSRFGQLKANNQPQHF	TGTGCCAGCAGCCGATTCGGACAGCTCAAAGCTAACAATCAGCCCCAGCATTTT
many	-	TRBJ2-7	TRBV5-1	CASTKETDSYEQYF	TGCGCCAGCACTAAAGAGACAGACTCCTACGAGCAGTACTTC
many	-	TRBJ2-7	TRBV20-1	CSARDWTVSYEQYF	TGCAGTGCTAGAGATTGGACCGTCTCCTACGAGCAGTACTTC
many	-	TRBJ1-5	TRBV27	CASSFRQDGYSNQPQHF	TGTGCCAGCAGTTTCCGACAGGATGGCTATAGCAATCAGCCCCAGCATTTT
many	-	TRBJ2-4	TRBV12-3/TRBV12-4	CASSFQGSKNIQYF	TGTGCCAGCAGTTTTCAGGGCTCCAAAAACATTCAGTACTTC
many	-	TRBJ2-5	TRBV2	CASSGQGTGGRETQYF	TGTGCCAGCAGCGGACAGGGAACGGGAGGCCGGGAGACCCAGTACTTC
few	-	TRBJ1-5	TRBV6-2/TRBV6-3	CASLDPSHNQPQHF	TGTGCCAGCCTGGACCCTAGCCACAATCAGCCCCAGCATTTT
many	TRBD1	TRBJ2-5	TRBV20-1	CSARAEGQGAYQETQYF	TGCAGTGCTAGAGCCGAGGGACAGGGGGCGTACCAAGAGACCCAGTACTTC
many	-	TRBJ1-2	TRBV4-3	CASSQALGGLYGYTF	TGCGCCAGCAGCCAGGCCCTGGGCGGACTCTATGGCTACACCTTC
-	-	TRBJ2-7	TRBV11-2	CASSRPQELSYEQYF	TGTGCCAGCAGTCGCCCCCAAGAGCTCTCCTACGAGCAGTACTTC
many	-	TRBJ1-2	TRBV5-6	CASSLEQEITF	TGTGCCAGCAGCTTGGAGCAGGAGATCACCTTC
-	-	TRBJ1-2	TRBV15	CATSRVRKANYGYTF	TGTGCCACCAGCAGAGTACGTAAAGCTAACTATGGCTACACCTTC
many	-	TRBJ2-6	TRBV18	CASSPVGANVLTF	TGTGCCAGCTCACCAGTGGGGGCCAACGTCCTGACTTTC
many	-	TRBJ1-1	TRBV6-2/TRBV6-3	CASIRTGGAEAFF	TGTGCCAGCATTCGGACGGGGGGCGCTGAAGCTTTCTTT
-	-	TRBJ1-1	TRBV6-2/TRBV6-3	CASSYGPFIGNTEAFF	TGTGCCAGCAGTTACGGTCCATTCATCGGGAACACTGAAGCTTTCTTT